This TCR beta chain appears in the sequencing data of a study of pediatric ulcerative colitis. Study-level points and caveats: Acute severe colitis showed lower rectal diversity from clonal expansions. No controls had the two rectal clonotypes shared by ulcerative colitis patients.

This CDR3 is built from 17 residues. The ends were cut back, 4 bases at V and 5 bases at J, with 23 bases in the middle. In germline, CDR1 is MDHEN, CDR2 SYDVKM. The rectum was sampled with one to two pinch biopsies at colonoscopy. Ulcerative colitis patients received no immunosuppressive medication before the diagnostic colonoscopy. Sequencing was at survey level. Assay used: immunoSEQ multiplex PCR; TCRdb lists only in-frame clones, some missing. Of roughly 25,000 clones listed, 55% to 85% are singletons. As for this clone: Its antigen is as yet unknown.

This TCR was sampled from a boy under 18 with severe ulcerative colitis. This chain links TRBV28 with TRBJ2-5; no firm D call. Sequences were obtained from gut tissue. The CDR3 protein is CASSSPRTSGYRETQYF. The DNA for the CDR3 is TGTGCCAGCAGTTCCCCCCGGACCTCCGGTTATAGGGAGACCCAGTACTTC.